This T cell receptor beta chain was retrieved from a study of cytomegalovirus exposure and HLA in healthy donors. General study points: Reported results showed that the classifier diagnosed cytomegalovirus status with high specificity and sensitivity. Rarity marked most TCR sequences, yet some public TCRs occurred in many donors.

In the case of this clone: The antigen remains undetermined.

The germline gives CDR1 MNHNS, CDR2 SASEGT. The CDR3 contains 13 residues. Trimming took off 4 bases at V and 3 bases at J, with 10 bases between the two ends. Measured with immunoSEQ multiplex PCR; TCRdb has only the in-frame clones, and not every one. The sample contains 150,000 to 200,000 clones, about 89% of which appear only once. Sequenced sample: PBMCs. This TCR came from a man aged 25 to 40 in good health and CMV-seropositive. V and J are TRBV6-1 and TRBJ2-7; weak D call: TRBD2 (5 bases). The CDR3 region has the DNA TGTGCCAGCAGTGCAAACCGGGACTACGAGCAGTACTTC. This encodes CASSANRDYEQYF.